In this sample, the clone carrying this T cell receptor (beta chain) turned up a few times. The data originate from a study of T cells in Graves' hyperthyroidism and ophthalmopathy. Hyperthyroidism had been newly diagnosed in patients aged 18 to 65, and its duration was under 2 months. V gave up 0 bases and J gave up 5 bases, with 8 bases separating them. Germline CDR1 and CDR2: SGHTA and FQGNSA. The CDR3 consists of 13 residues. RNA transcripts provided the source from which TCR beta CDR3 regions were amplified. Researchers ran a first-round RT-PCR on the TCR CDR3 using the HTBI primer set. TCRdb analysed the multiplex PCR reads with MiXCR anew, one entry per CDR3 protein. The sample has approximately 560,000 distinct CDR3 sequences; about half are singletons.

The specimen was peripheral blood or thyroid tissue (not recorded which). The gene calls are TRBV7-2 and TRBJ2-7; no firm D call. The clonotype comes from a young woman with Graves' hyperthyroidism. The CDR3 bases are TGTGCCAGCAGCTTAGCACTGGAAAACGAGCAGTACTTC. This sequence encodes CASSLALENEQYF.